The 21 T cell receptor beta chains given below trace back to one sample, sequenced in a study of early T cells in non-severe SARS-CoV-2 infection. MiXCR, applied by TCRdb to the 5' RACE reads, yields one record per CDR3 protein. This table holds about 110,000 distinct CDR3 sequences, around 10% found once. The sample comprised whole blood. These receptors originate from an adult who was a healthcare worker with PCR-confirmed SARS-CoV-2 infection or an uninfected control (not recorded which).

There are a few counts of this clonotype. CDR3: CASSDPLYF. For the CDR3, the DNA is TGTGCCAGCAGCGACCCCTTGTACTTC. The chain is built from TRBV2 and TRBJ2-7; no clear D gene. Trimming pared 6 bases from V and 12 bases from J, leaving 9 bases between. The CDR3 has 9 amino acids. Germline V gene data show CDR1 as SNHLY and CDR2 as FYNNEI.

J is TRBJ1-5 and V is TRBV3-1; no clear D. Germline V CDR1 and CDR2: LGHDT, YNNKEL (reference sequence). The ends were cut back, 6 bases at V and 3 bases at J, with 9 bases in the middle. This CDR3 comprises 13 residues. CDR3 DNA sequence: TGTGCCAGCAGTCCAACAGACAATCAGCCCCAGCATTTT. Amino acids: CASSPTDNQPQHF. Filled out from reference TRBV3-1 and TRBJ1-5, the complete variable domain reads DTAVSQTPKYLVTQMGNDKSIKCEQNLGHDTMYWYKQDSKKFLKIMFSYNNKELIINETVPNRFSPKSPDKAHLNLHINSLELGDSAVYFCASSPTDNQPQHFGDGTRLSIL.

The sample holds many counts of this clonotype. The V and J genes are TRBV12-3 or TRBV12-4 and TRBJ2-4, with 9 bases aligning to TRBD1. V lost 4 bases and J lost 7; bases outside the gene matches: 5. The CDR3 sequence is 14 residues long. The CDR3 loop reads CASSWTGVGNIQYF. The CDR3 DNA reads as TGTGCCAGCAGTTGGACAGGGGTAGGGAACATTCAGTACTTC.

This clonotype was seen at least ten times. The chain is built from TRBV2 and TRBJ1-5; possibly TRBD1 for D (6 bases). Germline V CDR1 and CDR2: SNHLY, FYNNEI. V shed 4 bases and J shed 2 bases, with 9 bases lying between them. The CDR3 extends over 14 amino acids. The CDR3 DNA is TGTGCCAGCAGTGGAGGGGGGCGCAATCAGCCCCAGCATTTT. This sequence encodes CASSGGGRNQPQHF.

This clonotype showed up just once. The V gene is TRBV12-3 or TRBV12-4, the J gene TRBJ1-6, with D unclear. Trimming removed 6 bases at V and 9 bases at J, with 18 bases between. The CDR3 extends over 15 amino acids. CDR3 nucleotide sequence: TGTGCCAGCAGCCAAGGAGGCAGCCAAACTTCACCCCTCCACTTT. It yields the protein CASSQGGSQTSPLHF.

There are many counts of this clonotype. The chain recombines TRBV9 with TRBJ2-1; D remains ambiguous. This CDR3 is built from 15 residues. Looked up from germline, CDR1 is SGDLS and CDR2 is YYNGEE. V lost 0 bases and J 2 bases, leaving 9 bases between the germline ends. The CDR3: CASSVEGTPYNEQFF. In nucleotides, the CDR3 is TGTGCCAGCAGCGTAGAGGGCACTCCCTACAATGAGCAGTTCTTC.

For this clonotype: A read error may produce the germline difference seen at one junction end. The chain uses TRBV28 and TRBJ2-5, with 9 bases that match TRBD1. CDR3 length: 11 residues. Per the germline V gene, CDR1 is MDHEN and CDR2 is SYDVKM. CDR3 residues: CGSQGAKTQYF. In nucleotides, the CDR3 is TGCGGGTCACAGGGGGCTAAGACCCAGTACTTC.

This clonotype was observed a handful of times. J is TRBJ2-1 and V is TRBV12-3 or TRBV12-4, with D perhaps being TRBD1 or TRBD2 (5 bases each). The CDR3 is made up of 14 amino acids. V was clipped by 2 bases and J by 7 bases, with 12 bases between them. The CDR3 region is CASSLSGTRNEQFF. The DNA for the CDR3 is TGTGCCAGCAGTTTATCCGGGACCAGGAATGAGCAGTTCTTC.

This clonotype was seen at least ten times. The V gene is TRBV30, the J gene TRBJ1-3; D not resolved. V lost 4 bases and J 3 bases, leaving 13 bases between the germline ends. Germline lookup yields CDR1 GTSNPN and CDR2 SVGIG (reference sequence). The CDR3 is 14 amino acids. This CDR3 is CAWNLKAGGNTIYF. CDR3 coding DNA: TGTGCCTGGAACCTGAAGGCTGGTGGAAACACCATATATTTT.

The chain joins TRBV6-5 to TRBJ2-1; D remains ambiguous. V dropped 6 bases and J dropped 6 bases, with 12 bases sitting between them. Germline V lookup: CDR1 MNHEY, CDR2 SVGAGI. CDR3 size: 13 residues. The CDR3 bases are TGTGCCAGCAGGCCTTTCGAGTTCAATGAGCAGTTCTTC. Encoded protein: CASRPFEFNEQFF.

This clonotype showed up just once. The chain carries TRBV20-1 and TRBJ2-1; TRBD1 or TRBD2 may be the D gene (5 bases each). CDR3 length: 13 amino acids. The germline V gene encodes CDR1 DFQATT and CDR2 SNEGSKA (reference sequence). V lost 3 bases, J lost 7 bases, and 13 bases lay in between. The CDR3, as DNA: TGCAGTGCTAGCCGGGACCCCCTAAATGAGCAGTTCTTC. Its translation: CSASRDPLNEQFF.

This clonotype turned up a few times. This rearrangement joins TRBV7-2 to TRBJ2-2, with TRBD2 matching over 7 bases. There are 17 residues in the CDR3. Germline CDR1 reads SGHTA; CDR2 reads FQGNSA. After removal of 0 bases from V and 6 bases from J, the junction contained 10 bases not matched to a gene. As DNA, the CDR3 is TGTGCCAGCAGCTTAGCCCCTACTAGCGAGGTGGCCGGGGAGCTGTTTTTT. It translates to CASSLAPTSEVAGELFF.

This clonotype was seen ten or more times. J is TRBJ2-1 and V is TRBV7-9; D gene unclear. Germline CDR1 SEHNR, CDR2 FQNEAQ (reference sequence). Trimming took off 1 base at V and 10 bases at J, with 11 bases between the two ends. The CDR3 runs to 13 residues. CDR3 sequence: CASSLVVVSEQFF. CDR3 coding DNA: TGTGCCAGCAGCTTAGTAGTAGTAAGCGAGCAGTTCTTC.

The chain carries TRBV6-5 and TRBJ1-3; D unresolved. The CDR3 is 12 residues long. Germline values: CDR1 MNHEY, CDR2 SVGAGI. V was clipped by 6 bases and J by 2 bases, with 5 bases between them. This CDR3 is CASSPTGNTIYF. In DNA form, the CDR3 reads TGTGCCAGCAGCCCAACTGGAAACACCATATATTTT.

As concerns this clonotype: This may be a read error, as it is one base from a much larger clone. The J gene is TRBJ2-4, the V gene TRBV7-9, with unresolved D. The length of the CDR3 is 14 residues. In germline, CDR1 is SEHNR, CDR2 FQNEAQ (reference sequence). CDR3 sequence: CTSSLDGQKNIQYF. As DNA, the CDR3 is TGTACCAGCAGCTTAGATGGGCAGAAAAACATTCAGTACTTC.

The chain has TRBV9 and TRBJ2-1, with D tentatively TRBD1 or TRBD2 (5 bases each). The CDR3 sequence is 12 residues long. V lost 3 bases, J lost 5 bases, and 6 bases lay in between. Germline CDR1 is SGDLS and CDR2 is YYNGEE. The CDR3 here is CASSGGNNEQFF. Written as DNA, the CDR3 is TGTGCCAGCAGCGGGGGGAACAATGAGCAGTTCTTC.

A few counts support this clonotype. The rearrangement joins TRBV7-6 to TRBJ2-1, with 8 positions matching TRBD2. Germline V gene sequence: CDR1 SGHVS, CDR2 FNYEAQ. V lost 5 bases to trimming and J lost 6 bases; unmatched junction nucleotides: 6. There are 14 residues in the CDR3. The CDR3 spells CASSPRAGANEQFF. CDR3 bases: TGTGCCAGCAGCCCTAGAGCGGGAGCCAATGAGCAGTTCTTC.

This clonotype was recorded a few times. V is TRBV6-1 and J is TRBJ2-3, with 7 bases lining up with TRBD2. This CDR3 is built from 14 residues. V lost 6 bases to trimming and J lost 0 bases; unmatched junction nucleotides: 3. Germline V gene sequence: CDR1 MNHNS, CDR2 SASEGT. The CDR3 DNA follows: TGTGCCAGCAGGGATAGCGGGAGCACAGATACGCAGTATTTT. This gives the protein CASRDSGSTDTQYF.

This clonotype has a count of ten or more. The rearrangement joins TRBV2 to TRBJ1-5; no clear D. The CDR3 runs to 14 residues. The V end was cut by 4 bases, the J end by 3 bases, with 10 bases between. CDR1 is SNHLY and CDR2 is FYNNEI in the germline V gene. CDR3 sequence reads: CASSVQNANQPQHF. CDR3 DNA sequence: TGTGCCAGCAGTGTACAGAATGCCAATCAGCCCCAGCATTTT. Complete variable domain (other parts from reference TRBV2 and TRBJ1-5): EPEVTQTPSHQVTQMGQEVILRCVPISNHLYFYWYRQILGQKVEFLVSFYNNEISEKSEIFDDQFSVERPDGSNFTLKIRSTKLEDSAMYFCASSVQNANQPQHFGDGTRLSIL.

This clonotype was detected ten times or more. The V call is TRBV12-2, the J call TRBJ2-7. TRBV12-2 counts as a pseudogene. CDR3 size: 12 residues. CDR3 in DNA: TGTGCAAGTCGCTTAGAAGACTGCGAGCAGTACTTC. Translating it yields CASRLEDCEQYF.

Turning to this clonotype: A much larger clone sits a single nucleotide away, making a read error possible. The gene calls are TRBV4-1 and TRBJ1-3, with D perhaps TRBD1 (5 bases). The CDR3 is 17 amino acids. CDR1 is MGHRA and CDR2 is YSYEKL in the germline V gene. For the CDR3, the DNA is TGCGTCAGCAGCCAAGCCCAGGGTTTCGGCTCTGGAAACACCATATATTTT. Translation gives CVSSQAQGFGSGNTIYF.